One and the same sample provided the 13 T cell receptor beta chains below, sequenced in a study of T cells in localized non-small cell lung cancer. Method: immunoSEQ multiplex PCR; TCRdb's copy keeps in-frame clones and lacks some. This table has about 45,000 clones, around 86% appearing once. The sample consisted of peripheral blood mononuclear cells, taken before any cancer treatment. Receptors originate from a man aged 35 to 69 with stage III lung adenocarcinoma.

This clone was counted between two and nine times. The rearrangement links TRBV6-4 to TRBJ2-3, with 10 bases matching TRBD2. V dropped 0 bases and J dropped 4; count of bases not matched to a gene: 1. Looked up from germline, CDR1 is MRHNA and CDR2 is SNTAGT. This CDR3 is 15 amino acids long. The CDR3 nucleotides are TGTGCCAGCAGTGACTCAGCGGGGGGGCCAGATACGCAGTATTTT. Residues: CASSDSAGGPDTQYF.

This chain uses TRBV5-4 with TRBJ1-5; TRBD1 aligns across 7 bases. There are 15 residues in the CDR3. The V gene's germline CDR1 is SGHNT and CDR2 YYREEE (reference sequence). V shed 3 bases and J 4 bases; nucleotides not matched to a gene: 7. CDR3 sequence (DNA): TGTGCCAGCAGCTATACCGGGACAGCTAATCAGCCCCAGCATTTT. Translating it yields CASSYTGTANQPQHF.

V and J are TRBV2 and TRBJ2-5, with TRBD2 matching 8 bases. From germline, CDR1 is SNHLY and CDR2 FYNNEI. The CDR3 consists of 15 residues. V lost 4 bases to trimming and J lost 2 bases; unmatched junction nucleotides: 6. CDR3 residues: CASSAPSGFQETQYF. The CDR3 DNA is TGTGCCAGCAGTGCTCCTAGCGGGTTTCAAGAGACCCAGTACTTC.

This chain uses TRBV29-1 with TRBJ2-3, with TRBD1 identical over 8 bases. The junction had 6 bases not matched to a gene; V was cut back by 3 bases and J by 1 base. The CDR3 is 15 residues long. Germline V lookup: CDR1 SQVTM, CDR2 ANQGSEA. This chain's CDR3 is CSVDEDRDGTDTQYF. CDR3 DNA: TGCAGCGTTGACGAGGACAGGGATGGCACAGATACGCAGTATTTT.

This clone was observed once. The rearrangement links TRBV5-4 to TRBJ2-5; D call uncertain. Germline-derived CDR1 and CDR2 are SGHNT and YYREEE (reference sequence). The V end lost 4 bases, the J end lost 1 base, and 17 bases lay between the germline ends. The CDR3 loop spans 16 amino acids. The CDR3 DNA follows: TGTGCCAGCAGCGAAGTCCCACGAGTTAGCCAAGAGACCCAGTACTTC. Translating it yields CASSEVPRVSQETQYF.

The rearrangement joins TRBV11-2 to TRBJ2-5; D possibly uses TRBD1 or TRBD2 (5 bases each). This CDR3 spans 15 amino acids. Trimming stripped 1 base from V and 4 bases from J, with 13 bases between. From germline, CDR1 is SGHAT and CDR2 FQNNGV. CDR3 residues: CASSLVGTQVETQYF. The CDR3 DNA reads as TGTGCCAGCAGCTTAGTCGGGACCCAGGTAGAGACCCAGTACTTC.

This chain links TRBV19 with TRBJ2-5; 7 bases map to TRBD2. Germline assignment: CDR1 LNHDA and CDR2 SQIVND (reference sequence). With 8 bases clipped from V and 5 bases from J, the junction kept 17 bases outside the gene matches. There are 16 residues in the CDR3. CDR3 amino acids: CASLGLAESGGETQYF. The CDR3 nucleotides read TGTGCCAGTCTGGGGCTAGCGGAGTCGGGTGGGGAGACCCAGTACTTC.

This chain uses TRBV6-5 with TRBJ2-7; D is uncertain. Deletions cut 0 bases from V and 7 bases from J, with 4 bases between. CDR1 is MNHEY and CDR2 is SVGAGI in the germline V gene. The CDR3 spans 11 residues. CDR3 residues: CASSYSEEQYF. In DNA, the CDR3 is TGTGCCAGCAGTTACTCTGAGGAGCAGTACTTC.

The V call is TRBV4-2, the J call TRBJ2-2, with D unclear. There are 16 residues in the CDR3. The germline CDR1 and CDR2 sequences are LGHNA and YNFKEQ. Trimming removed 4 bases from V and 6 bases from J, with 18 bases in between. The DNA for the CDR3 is TGTGCCAGCAGCCCGGACCGTAGAGGCGGACCCGGGGAGCTGTTTTTT. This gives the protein CASSPDRRGGPGELFF.

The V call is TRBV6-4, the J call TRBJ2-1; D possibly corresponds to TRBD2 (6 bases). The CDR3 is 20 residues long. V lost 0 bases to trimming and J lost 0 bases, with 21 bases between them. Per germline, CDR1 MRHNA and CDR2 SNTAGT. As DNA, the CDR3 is TGTGCCAGCAGTGACTCCCGAATTGGTAACGCGGGGAGCTCCTACAATGAGCAGTTCTTC. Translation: CASSDSRIGNAGSSYNEQFF.

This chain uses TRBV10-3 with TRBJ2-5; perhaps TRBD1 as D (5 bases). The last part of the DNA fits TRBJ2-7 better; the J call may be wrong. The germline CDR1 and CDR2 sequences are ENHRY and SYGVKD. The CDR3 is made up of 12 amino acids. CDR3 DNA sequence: TGTGCCATCAGTGAACAGGCCTACGAGCAGTACTTC. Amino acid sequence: CAISEQAYEQYF.

The CDR3: CASSARDRTSGNTIYF. The CDR3 DNA sequence: TGCGCCAGCAGCGCCCGGGACAGGACTTCTGGAAACACCATATATTTT. This chain connects TRBV5-1 to TRBJ1-3; 8 nucleotides agree with TRBD1. The CDR3 is 16 residues long. After removal of 4 bases from V and 1 base from J, the junction contained 7 bases not matched to a gene. CDR1 is SGHRS, CDR2 YFSETQ, per germline. Complete variable domain (other parts from reference TRBV5-1 and TRBJ1-3): KAGVTQTPRYLIKTRGQQVTLSCSPISGHRSVSWYQQTPGQGLQFLFEYFSETQRNKGNFPGRFSGRQFSNSRSEMNVSTLELGDSALYLCASSARDRTSGNTIYFGEGSWLTVV.

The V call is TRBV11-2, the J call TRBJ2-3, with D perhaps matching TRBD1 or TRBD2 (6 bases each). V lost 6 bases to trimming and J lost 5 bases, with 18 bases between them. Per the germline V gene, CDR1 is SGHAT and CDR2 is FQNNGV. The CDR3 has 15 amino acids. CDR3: CASRNLGGPGDTQYF. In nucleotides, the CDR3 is TGTGCCAGCAGAAACTTGGGGGGCCCCGGAGATACGCAGTATTTT. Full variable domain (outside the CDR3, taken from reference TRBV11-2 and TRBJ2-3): EAGVAQSPRYKIIEKRQSVAFWCNPISGHATLYWYQQILGQGPKLLIQFQNNGVVDDSQLPKDRFSAERLKGVDSTLKIQPAKLEDSAVYLCASRNLGGPGDTQYFGPGTRLTVL.